This TCR beta chain was recorded in a study of T cells after posttransplantation cyclophosphamide. Busulfan-fludarabine conditioning, marrow transplant, and cyclophosphamide on days +3 and +4 were administered. The CDR3 totals 14 residues. V shed 6 bases and J shed 2 bases, with 11 bases lying between them. CDR1 MNHEY and CDR2 SVGAGI come from the germline V gene. Study results and limitations: Tissue-infiltrating T cells from skin or gut overlapped little with blood T cells. Recipient CMV seropositivity and CMV reactivation strongly tracked TRB clonality. Donor CD8+ memory clones often dominated recipient blood repertoires at later times.

Repertoires were generated with immunoSEQ multiplex PCR, while TCRdb's copy carries only in-frame clones and drops some. The sample contains 8,500 to 13,000 clones, roughly 80% of which appear only once. This clone was seen only a few times. What it binds is unknown. The J gene is TRBJ1-3, the V gene TRBV6-5; D possibly corresponds to TRBD1 (6 bases). The input for sequencing was PBMCs, taken after allogeneic stem cell transplant with posttransplant cyclophosphamide. The receptor was isolated from a female patient aged 50 to 60 who received an allogeneic stem cell transplant from a related donor, was CMV-positive, and had no GVHD. Some T cells may trace back to the graft donor. The CDR3: CASRASGAGNTIYF. CDR3 DNA: TGTGCCAGCAGAGCATCAGGGGCTGGAAACACCATATATTTT.